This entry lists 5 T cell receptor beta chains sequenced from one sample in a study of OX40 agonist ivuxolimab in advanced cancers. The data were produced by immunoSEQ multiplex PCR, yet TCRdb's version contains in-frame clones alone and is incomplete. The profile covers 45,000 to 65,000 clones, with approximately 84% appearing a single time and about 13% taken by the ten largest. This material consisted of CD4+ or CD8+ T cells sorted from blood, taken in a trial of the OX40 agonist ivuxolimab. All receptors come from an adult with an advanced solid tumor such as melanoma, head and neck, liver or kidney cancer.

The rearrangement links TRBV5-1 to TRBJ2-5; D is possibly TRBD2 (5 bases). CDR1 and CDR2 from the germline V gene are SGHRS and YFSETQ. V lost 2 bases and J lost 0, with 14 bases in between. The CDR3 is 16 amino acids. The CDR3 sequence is CASSLGGARYQETQYF. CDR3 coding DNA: TGCGCCAGCAGCTTAGGAGGTGCCCGTTACCAAGAGACCCAGTACTTC.

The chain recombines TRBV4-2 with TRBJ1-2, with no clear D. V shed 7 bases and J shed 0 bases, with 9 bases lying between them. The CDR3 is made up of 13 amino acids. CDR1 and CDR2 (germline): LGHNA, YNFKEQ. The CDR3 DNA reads TGTGCCAGCACCCGATCTACTAACTATGGCTACACCTTC. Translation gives CASTRSTNYGYTF.

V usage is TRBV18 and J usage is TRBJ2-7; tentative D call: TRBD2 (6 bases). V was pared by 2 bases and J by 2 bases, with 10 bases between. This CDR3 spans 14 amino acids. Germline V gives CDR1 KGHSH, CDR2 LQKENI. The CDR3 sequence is CASSPTGDTYEQYF. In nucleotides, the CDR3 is TGTGCCAGCTCACCAACGGGGGATACCTACGAGCAGTACTTC.

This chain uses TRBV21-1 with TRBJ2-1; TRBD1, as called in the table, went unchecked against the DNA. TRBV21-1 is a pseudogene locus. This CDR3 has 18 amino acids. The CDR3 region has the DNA TGTGCCAGCAGCAATTGGTGTGATAGGGGTGCGTCCTACAATGAGCAGTTCTTC. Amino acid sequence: CASSNWCDRGASYNEQFF.

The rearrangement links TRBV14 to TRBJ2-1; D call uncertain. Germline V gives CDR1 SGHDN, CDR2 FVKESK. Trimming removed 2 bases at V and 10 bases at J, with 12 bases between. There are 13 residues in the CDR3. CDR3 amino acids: CASSQSRPMEQFF. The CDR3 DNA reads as TGTGCCAGCAGCCAATCCCGCCCCATGGAGCAGTTCTTC.